This T cell receptor (beta chain) was captured in a study of blood T cells in healthy people across ages. A sample-barcoded 5' primer and a J-beta primer mix were used in a second PCR of about 6 to 11 cycles. A template-switch adaptor that had 12 random nucleotides put a tag on each cDNA molecule. Using its own MiXCR run on the 5' RACE reads, TCRdb lists one record per CDR3 protein. Counted here are 750,000 to 950,000 distinct CDR3 sequences, roughly 50% occurring once; the ten biggest clones make up around 40%. Healthy Caucasian individuals from Russia aged roughly 6 to 100 served as donors. Source material: blood. The source is a man older than 75 in good health.

The CDR3 is CASSYRLAGGPTYNEQFF. In DNA form, the CDR3 reads TGTGCCAGCAGCTACCGCCTAGCGGGAGGGCCAACCTACAATGAGCAGTTCTTC. This chain joins TRBV11-2 and TRBJ2-1, with 12 bases matching TRBD2. V lost 4 bases to trimming and J lost 2 bases; unmatched junction nucleotides: 9. CDR3 length equals 18 residues. Germline CDR1 and CDR2: SGHAT and FQNNGV.